The sequence of this T cell receptor (beta chain) was determined in a study of cytomegalovirus exposure and HLA in healthy donors. About the study: For the roughly 400 genotyped donors, roughly 80% fell within the Caucasian-associated ancestry cluster. The study, taken as a whole, reports: Follow-up analysis later connected one missense variant in DCLRE1C with trimming of TCR beta V- and J-genes.

As for this clone: Its antigen is as yet unknown.

CDR1 and CDR2 (germline): SGHNT, YENEEA. The CDR3 contains 14 residues. Trimming stripped 1 base from V and 3 bases from J, with 9 bases between. The PCR was carried out with 60 Vbeta primers and 13 Jbeta primers. Produced via immunoSEQ multiplex PCR; TCRdb's table is partial and in-frame only. The sample lists some 180,000 clones, 82% occurring once. Sequencing was performed on PBMCs. The chain couples TRBV11-3 to TRBJ2-5, with D possibly TRBD1 on 6 matching bases. The receptor's source is a middle-aged man in good health and CMV-seronegative. CDR3 region: CASSLAGGEETQYF. DNA of the CDR3: TGTGCCAGCAGCTTAGCTGGGGGCGAAGAGACCCAGTACTTC.